Shown below are 17 T cell receptor beta chains from a single sample sequenced in a study of T cell responses to AZD1222 COVID-19 vaccine. The repertoire was sequenced with immunoSEQ multiplex PCR; TCRdb's copy has only in-frame clones and lacks some. Of 85,000 or so clones in the sample, around 90% were seen once. The input for sequencing was peripheral blood, taken 28 days after the second AZD1222 dose. These receptors were obtained from an adult who received the AZD1222 COVID-19 vaccine.

This clone has a single count. This chain uses TRBV18 with TRBJ1-6; D is unresolved. Germline V gene lookup returns CDR1 KGHSH and CDR2 LQKENI. There are 13 residues in the CDR3. V lost 6 bases, J lost 7 bases, and 10 bases lay in between. CDR3 nucleotide sequence: TGTGCCAGCTCTCCAACGTGGAATTCACCCCTCCACTTT. It is translated as CASSPTWNSPLHF.

The chain joins TRBV5-1 to TRBJ1-4; 12 bases are a match to TRBD1. V dropped 4 bases and J dropped 3; count of bases not matched to a gene: 4. The CDR3 runs to 16 residues. The germline CDR1 and CDR2 sequences are SGHRS and YFSETQ. The CDR3 spells CASSRGQGAPNEKLFF. The CDR3 DNA sequence: TGCGCCAGCAGCCGGGGACAGGGGGCGCCTAATGAAAAACTGTTTTTT.

The chain uses TRBV7-8 and TRBJ1-2, with D possibly matching TRBD1 (6 bases). In germline, CDR1 is SGHVS, CDR2 FQNEAQ. The CDR3 is 17 amino acids. V was pared by 5 bases and J by 0 bases, with 19 bases between. The CDR3 spells CASSAGTRSRSNYGYTF. CDR3 DNA sequence: TGTGCCAGCAGCGCCGGGACACGGAGCCGATCTAACTATGGCTACACCTTC.

This clone was counted only a few times. The V call is TRBV6-4, the J call TRBJ2-1; TRBD2 matches 10 bases. CDR1 and CDR2 (germline): MRHNA, SNTAGT. Unmatched junction bases numbered 6, after V lost 3 bases and J lost 7 bases. CDR3 size: 15 residues. The CDR3 DNA reads as TGTGCCAGCAGTGAGGTAGCGGGAGGAATGAATGAGCAGTTCTTC. Encoded protein: CASSEVAGGMNEQFF.

The V call is TRBV2, the J call TRBJ1-5; 10 bases fit TRBD1. Germline values: CDR1 SNHLY, CDR2 FYNNEI. This CDR3 has 13 amino acids. V was clipped by 9 bases and J by 4 bases; unmatched bases: 3. CDR3 DNA: TGTGCCAGTAGGACAGGGGGAAATCAGCCCCAGCATTTT. It encodes CASRTGGNQPQHF.

The chain uses TRBV19 and TRBJ1-3; D remains unclear. The CDR3 loop spans 14 amino acids. Germline-derived CDR1 and CDR2 are LNHDA and SQIVND (reference sequence). Trimming took 1 base from V and 1 from J, leaving 5 bases between them. CDR3 nucleotide sequence: TGTGCCAGTAGTATAGCTGGGTCTGGAAACACCATATATTTT. Translated, it gives CASSIAGSGNTIYF. Combining the CDR3 with reference TRBV19 and TRBJ1-3 gives the whole variable domain DGGITQSPKYLFRKEGQNVTLSCEQNLNHDAMYWYRQDPGQGLRLIYYSQIVNDFQKGDIAEGYSVSREKKESFPLTVTSAQKNPTAFYLCASSIAGSGNTIYFGEGSWLTVV.

The rearrangement uses TRBV3-1 (or the pseudogene TRBV3-2) and TRBJ1-1; D may be TRBD1 (5 bases). Germline V gene data show CDR1 as LGHDT and CDR2 as YNNKEL (reference sequence). Trimming left V 1 base short and J 0 bases short, with 9 bases between. The CDR3 has 15 amino acids. CDR3 DNA: TGTGCCAGCAGCCAAGCGGACAAGATGAACACTGAAGCTTTCTTT. Protein sequence: CASSQADKMNTEAFF.

V and J are TRBV29-1 and TRBJ1-1; weak D call: TRBD1 (5 bases). Trimming removed 6 bases at V and 6 bases at J, with 17 bases between. CDR1 and CDR2 from the germline V gene are SQVTM and ANQGSEA. The CDR3 contains 13 residues. CDR3 nucleotide sequence: TGCAGCGTAATTGGGGGGGTTTGGGCTGAAGCTTTCTTT. Its protein product is CSVIGGVWAEAFF. The variable domain in full, with the rest retrieved from reference TRBV29-1 and TRBJ1-1, is SAVISQKPSRDICQRGTSLTIQCQVDSQVTMMFWYRQQPGQSLTLIATANQGSEATYESGFVIDKFPISRPNLTFSTLTVSNMSPEDSSIYLCSVIGGVWAEAFFGQGTRLTVV.

This clone has a handful of counts. J is TRBJ2-7 and V is TRBV7-9; TRBD2 might be the D (7 bases). The length of the CDR3 is 15 residues. Germline V CDR1 and CDR2: SEHNR, FQNEAQ (reference sequence). V was pared by 2 bases and J by 3 bases, with 14 bases between. The CDR3 sequence is CASSLRGGNGYEQYF. The DNA of the CDR3 is TGTGCCAGCAGCTTAAGGGGGGGCAACGGCTACGAGCAGTACTTC.

This clone was seen a single time. The chain is built from TRBV7-6 and TRBJ2-3; 8 bases match TRBD2. The germline V gene encodes CDR1 SGHVS and CDR2 FNYEAQ. The CDR3 sequence is 21 residues long. J gave up 4 bases and V 2 bases, and 23 bases lay outside the gene matches. The CDR3 DNA sequence: TGTGCCAGCAGCTTAATTGGTCCAAGTATTTACGGGGGGGCCAGGTCAGATACGCAGTATTTT. It yields the protein CASSLIGPSIYGGARSDTQYF.

This chain links TRBV18 with TRBJ2-5; D possibly corresponds to TRBD2 (5 bases). V was clipped by 2 bases and J by 5 bases, with 15 bases between them. The germline V gene has CDR1 KGHSH and CDR2 LQKENI. This CDR3 region has 15 residues. Here the CDR3 reads CASSPGLSARETQYF. Here the CDR3 DNA reads TGTGCCAGCTCACCAGGACTCTCCGCCCGGGAGACCCAGTACTTC.

This clone occurred once. The V gene is TRBV18, the J gene TRBJ1-3; 7 positions match TRBD1. In germline, CDR1 is KGHSH, CDR2 LQKENI. The junction had 2 bases not matched to a gene; V was cut back by 1 base and J by 8 bases. The CDR3 runs to 13 residues. The CDR3 nucleotides are TGTGCCAGCTCACCACGGCAGGGGGACACCATATATTTT. It codes for CASSPRQGDTIYF.

This chain uses TRBV13 with TRBJ2-3, with no clear D. The CDR3 length is 12 residues. The V end lost 0 bases, the J end lost 2 bases, and 0 bases lay between the germline ends. The germline V gene encodes CDR1 PRHDT and CDR2 FYEKMQ (reference sequence). Here the CDR3 reads CASSLGTDTQYF. The DNA for the CDR3 is TGTGCCAGCAGCTTAGGCACAGATACGCAGTATTTT. The full variable domain, in which reference TRBV13 and TRBJ2-3 provide the parts outside the CDR3, is AAGVIQSPRHLIKEKRETATLKCYPIPRHDTVYWYQQGPGQDPQFLISFYEKMQSDKGSIPDRFSAQQFSDYHSELNMSSLELGDSALYFCASSLGTDTQYFGPGTRLTVL.

This chain connects TRBV27 to TRBJ1-2; the match to TRBD1 covers 8 bases. CDR3 size: 13 residues. Looked up from germline, CDR1 is MNHEY and CDR2 is SMNVEV (reference sequence). V was clipped by 7 bases and J by 2 bases; unmatched bases: 3. CDR3 nucleotides: TGTGCCAGCACCCGGACAGGGAACTATGGCTACACCTTC. Protein product: CASTRTGNYGYTF.

The chain joins TRBV7-8 to TRBJ1-6, with D possibly matching TRBD1 (5 bases). CDR3 size: 17 residues. With 5 bases removed from V and 0 bases from J, the gap between germline ends came to 14 bases. Germline V lookup: CDR1 SGHVS, CDR2 FQNEAQ. CDR3 in amino acids: CASSLRDSGSYNSPLHF. In nucleotides, the CDR3 is TGTGCCAGCAGCCTCCGGGACTCAGGCTCCTATAATTCACCCCTCCACTTT.

In its sample, this clone was seen a few times. The chain has TRBV2 and TRBJ1-2, with 7 bases fitting TRBD1. The junction had 14 bases not matched to a gene; V was cut back by 6 bases and J by 1 base. The CDR3 sequence is 17 residues long. Germline V gene lookup returns CDR1 SNHLY and CDR2 FYNNEI. This CDR3 reads CASSLGQKETSNYGYTF. The DNA of the CDR3 is TGTGCCAGCAGCCTGGGACAGAAGGAAACCAGTAACTATGGCTACACCTTC.

This chain joins TRBV2 and TRBJ1-1, with 12 bases aligning to TRBD1. Per the germline V gene, CDR1 is SNHLY and CDR2 is FYNNEI. V shed 8 bases and J 0 bases; nucleotides not matched to a gene: 4. The CDR3 extends over 15 amino acids. This CDR3 reads CASGGTGGLNTEAFF. DNA for the CDR3: TGTGCCAGCGGCGGGACAGGGGGCCTGAACACTGAAGCTTTCTTT.